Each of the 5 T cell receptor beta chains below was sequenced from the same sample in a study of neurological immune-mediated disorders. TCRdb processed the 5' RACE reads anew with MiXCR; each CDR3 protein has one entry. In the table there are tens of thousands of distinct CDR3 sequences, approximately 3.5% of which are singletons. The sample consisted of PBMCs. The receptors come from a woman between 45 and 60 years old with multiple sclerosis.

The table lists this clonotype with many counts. CDR3 protein: CASSLGSYNEQFF. As DNA, the CDR3 is TGTGCCAGCAGCTTAGGCAGCTACAATGAGCAGTTCTTC. The chain combines TRBV7-3 with TRBJ2-1; D gene ambiguous. CDR1 and CDR2 (germline): SGHTA, FQGTGA. CDR3 length equals 13 residues. Between the trimmed V and J ends, which lost 2 bases and 3 bases, there was a span of 5 bases.

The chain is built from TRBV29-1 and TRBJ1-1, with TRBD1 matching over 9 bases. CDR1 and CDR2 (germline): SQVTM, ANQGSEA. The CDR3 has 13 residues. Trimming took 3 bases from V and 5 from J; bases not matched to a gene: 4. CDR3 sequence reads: CSVEGQGLTEAFF. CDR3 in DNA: TGCAGCGTTGAGGGACAGGGATTGACTGAAGCTTTCTTT.

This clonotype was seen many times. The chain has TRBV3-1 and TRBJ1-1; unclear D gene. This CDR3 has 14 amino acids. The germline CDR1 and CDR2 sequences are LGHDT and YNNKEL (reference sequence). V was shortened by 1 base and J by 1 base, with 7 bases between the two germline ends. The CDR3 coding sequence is TGTGCCAGCAGCCAAGGACCGGGGAACACTGAAGCTTTCTTT. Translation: CASSQGPGNTEAFF. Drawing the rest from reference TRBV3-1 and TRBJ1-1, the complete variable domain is DTAVSQTPKYLVTQMGNDKSIKCEQNLGHDTMYWYKQDSKKFLKIMFSYNNKELIINETVPNRFSPKSPDKAHLNLHINSLELGDSAVYFCASSQGPGNTEAFFGQGTRLTVV.

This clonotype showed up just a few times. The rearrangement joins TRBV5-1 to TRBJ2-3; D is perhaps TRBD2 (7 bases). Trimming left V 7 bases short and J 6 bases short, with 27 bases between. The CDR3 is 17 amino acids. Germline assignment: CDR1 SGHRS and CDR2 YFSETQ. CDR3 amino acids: CASYPGEGPGISDTQYF. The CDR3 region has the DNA TGCGCCAGCTATCCAGGGGAGGGACCGGGGATTTCCGATACGCAGTATTTT. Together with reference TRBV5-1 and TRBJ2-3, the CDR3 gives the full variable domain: KAGVTQTPRYLIKTRGQQVTLSCSPISGHRSVSWYQQTPGQGLQFLFEYFSETQRNKGNFPGRFSGRQFSNSRSEMNVSTLELGDSALYLCASYPGEGPGISDTQYFGPGTRLTVL.

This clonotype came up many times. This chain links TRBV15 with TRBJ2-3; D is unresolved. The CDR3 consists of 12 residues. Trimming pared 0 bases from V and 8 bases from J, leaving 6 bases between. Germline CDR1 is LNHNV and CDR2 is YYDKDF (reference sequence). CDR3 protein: CATSRDLGTQYF. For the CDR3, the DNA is TGTGCCACCAGCAGAGACCTCGGTACGCAGTATTTT.